These 29 T cell receptor beta chains share one sample of origin, sequenced in a study of blood T cell repertoires in COVID-19. Assay: immunoSEQ multiplex PCR; the TCRdb copy retains only in-frame clones and omits some. This sample has about 270,000 clones; around nine tenths occur once, and the top ten carry around 10%. The source material was peripheral blood. The receptors here all came from a man in his forties who had recovered from COVID-19.

Details on this clone: A read error may account for a junction end that differs from germline. The V gene is TRBV5-1, the J gene TRBJ2-5, with 9 bases fitting TRBD2. The germline CDR1 and CDR2 sequences are SGHRS and YFSETQ. The CDR3 has 15 residues. The CDR3 DNA reads as TGCGCCAGCAACTTGCGGCGGGGGGGCCAAGAGACCCAGTACTTC. It encodes CASNLRRGGQETQYF.

This chain links TRBV5-5 with TRBJ2-5; D call uncertain. In germline, CDR1 is SGHKS, CDR2 YYEKEE (reference sequence). CDR3 length equals 15 residues. Trimming cost V 2 bases and J 4 bases, with 15 bases left between them. CDR3 DNA: TGTGCCAGCAGCTTCAACTTCAGGTCTGGAGAGACCCAGTACTTC. It yields the protein CASSFNFRSGETQYF. Supplemented by reference TRBV5-5 and TRBJ2-5, the full variable domain reads DAGVTQSPTHLIKTRGQQVTLRCSPISGHKSVSWYQQVLGQGPQFIFQYYEKEERGRGNFPDRFSARQFPNYSSELNVNALLLGDSALYLCASSFNFRSGETQYFGPGTRLLVL.

The chain employs TRBV11-2 and TRBJ1-6, with a weak D call TRBD1 (5 bases). The CDR3 totals 14 residues. The V gene lost 6 bases and the J gene lost 9 bases, with 15 bases spanning the gap. The germline V gene encodes CDR1 SGHAT and CDR2 FQNNGV. The CDR3 DNA sequence: TGTGCCAGCAGTATCCGCCAGGGCGGTTCACCCCTCCACTTT. Encoded protein: CASSIRQGGSPLHF.

The gene calls are TRBV19 and TRBJ1-5; 8 bases are a match to TRBD1. The CDR3 has 15 amino acids. Unmatched junction bases numbered 14, after V lost 7 bases and J lost 9 bases. The germline V gene has CDR1 LNHDA and CDR2 SQIVND (reference sequence). The CDR3 nucleotides read TGTGCCAGTACCTCAGGGGGCAGGGGCCTTTGGCCCCAGCATTTT. Amino acid sequence: CASTSGGRGLWPQHF.

The chain couples TRBV19 to TRBJ2-5, with TRBD2 identical over 15 bases. The CDR3 runs 18 residues. The V segment lost 5 bases and the J segment 1 base; nucleotides outside the gene matches: 8. The germline V gene has CDR1 LNHDA and CDR2 SQIVND (reference sequence). The CDR3 nucleotides are TGTGCCAGTAGTGTGAGAGGACTAGCGGGAGGGCCCCAAGAGACCCAGTACTTC. Its translation: CASSVRGLAGGPQETQYF.

This chain uses TRBV3-1 (or the pseudogene TRBV3-2) with TRBJ1-4; D is perhaps TRBD1 (5 bases). Trimming removed 1 base at V and 4 bases at J, with 10 bases between. The germline V gene encodes CDR1 LGHDT and CDR2 YNNKEL (reference sequence). This CDR3 region has 15 residues. The CDR3 DNA reads TGTGCCAGCAGCCAAGGTGGACATTATAATGAAAAACTGTTTTTT. It is translated as CASSQGGHYNEKLFF.

The genes are TRBV5-1 and TRBJ2-2, with TRBD2 matching over 10 bases. V lost 2 bases and J lost 5; bases outside the gene matches: 3. The germline V gene encodes CDR1 SGHRS and CDR2 YFSETQ. The CDR3 contains 15 residues. Here the CDR3 reads CASSFPLAGTGELFF. The CDR3 coding sequence is TGCGCCAGCAGCTTCCCACTAGCGGGAACCGGGGAGCTGTTTTTT.

The chain recombines TRBV5-5 with TRBJ2-1; D uncertain. Germline CDR1 reads SGHKS; CDR2 reads YYEKEE (reference sequence). V gave up 0 bases and J gave up 2 bases, with 9 bases separating them. This CDR3 has 15 amino acids. The CDR3 reads CASSLDGFAYNEQFF. In nucleotides, the CDR3 is TGTGCCAGCAGCTTGGACGGGTTTGCCTACAATGAGCAGTTCTTC. Full variable domain (missing parts from reference TRBV5-5 and TRBJ2-1): DAGVTQSPTHLIKTRGQQVTLRCSPISGHKSVSWYQQVLGQGPQFIFQYYEKEERGRGNFPDRFSARQFPNYSSELNVNALLLGDSALYLCASSLDGFAYNEQFFGPGTRLTVL.

In DNA, the CDR3 is TGTGCCAGCAGGCCTCCGGGACTAGTTTACAATGAGCAGTTCTTC. Translated: CASRPPGLVYNEQFF. The J gene is TRBJ2-1, the V gene TRBV7-8; TRBD2 matches at 8 bases. The V gene end was trimmed by 6 bases and the J gene end by 4 bases; junction bases not matched to a gene: 8. The germline CDR1 and CDR2 sequences are SGHVS and FQNEAQ. The CDR3 runs 15 residues.

V usage is TRBV6-2 or TRBV6-3 and J usage is TRBJ2-7; D remains ambiguous. This CDR3 is 13 amino acids long. V shed 6 bases and J shed 3 bases, with 12 bases lying between them. Germline V gives CDR1 MNHEY, CDR2 SVGEGT. DNA of the CDR3: TGTGCCAGCAGCGGCGGCCTAATCTACGAGCAGTACTTC. Protein sequence: CASSGGLIYEQYF.

This clone was recorded only once. The chain joins TRBV15 to TRBJ1-5; D gene ambiguous. The CDR3 length is 15 residues. CDR1 and CDR2 from the germline V gene are LNHNV and YYDKDF (reference sequence). Trimming left V 5 bases short and J 7 bases short, with 18 bases between. The CDR3 reads CATSPHRGGNQPQHF. The CDR3 DNA reads as TGTGCCACCAGCCCACACCGGGGAGGGAACCAGCCCCAGCATTTT. Together with reference TRBV15 and TRBJ1-5, the CDR3 gives the full variable domain: DAMVIQNPRYQVTQFGKPVTLSCSQTLNHNVMYWYQQKSSQAPKLLFHYYDKDFNNEADTPDNFQSRRPNTSFCFLDIRSPGLGDTAMYLCATSPHRGGNQPQHFGDGTRLSIL.

The gene calls are TRBV9 and TRBJ2-2; the D is unclear. The CDR3 contains 13 residues. The V and J ends lost 0 bases and 6 bases respectively, with 6 bases between them. Germline CDR1 is SGDLS and CDR2 is YYNGEE. The CDR3 protein is CASSVVAPGELFF. CDR3 nucleotides: TGTGCCAGCAGCGTAGTGGCCCCCGGGGAGCTGTTTTTT. Looking up the rest from reference TRBV9 and TRBJ2-2 gives the full variable domain: DSGVTQTPKHLITATGQRVTLRCSPRSGDLSVYWYQQSLDQGLQFLIQYYNGEERAKGNILERFSAQQFPDLHSELNLSSLELGDSALYFCASSVVAPGELFFGEGSRLTVL.

V is TRBV25-1 and J is TRBJ1-2; a weak D match, TRBD1 (6 bases). The CDR3 is 15 amino acids. Germline CDR1 and CDR2: MGHDK and SYGVNS. V was shortened by 6 bases and J by 8 bases, with 22 bases between the two germline ends. The CDR3 sequence: CASSALQPGVAGYTF. As DNA, the CDR3 is TGTGCCAGCAGCGCCTTACAGCCAGGGGTCGCGGGCTACACCTTC.

V gene TRBV7-4 combines with J gene TRBJ2-2; 9 bases line up with TRBD2. The V and J ends lost 4 bases and 6 bases, in that order; junction bases with no gene match: 21. Germline V gene data show CDR1 as SGHVT and CDR2 as SQSDAQ. This CDR3 contains 20 residues. The CDR3: CASSSFPLAGQTKGAGELFF. The CDR3 DNA reads as TGTGCCAGCAGCTCATTCCCCCTAGCGGGGCAGACTAAGGGGGCCGGGGAGCTGTTTTTT.

The rearrangement links TRBV27 to TRBJ2-5; TRBD1 aligns across 10 bases. The CDR3 has 14 residues. With 7 bases clipped from V and 4 bases from J, the junction kept 6 bases outside the gene matches. The germline V gene encodes CDR1 MNHEY and CDR2 SMNVEV (reference sequence). The CDR3 reads CASTLTGGGETQYF. In DNA, the CDR3 is TGTGCCAGCACCCTGACAGGGGGCGGAGAGACCCAGTACTTC.

This sequence joins TRBV7-8 and TRBJ2-5; TRBD2 matches at 10 bases. V lost 3 bases, J lost 2 bases, and 3 bases stayed unmatched. This CDR3 is 15 amino acids long. The germline V gene encodes CDR1 SGHVS and CDR2 FQNEAQ. CDR3 amino acids: CASSFLAGVQETQYF. DNA for the CDR3: TGTGCCAGCAGCTTCCTAGCGGGGGTACAAGAGACCCAGTACTTC.

This chain connects TRBV3-1 (or the pseudogene TRBV3-2) to TRBJ2-5, with TRBD2 matching 7 bases. The V and J ends lost 1 base and 4 bases, in that order; junction bases with no gene match: 6. The germline gives CDR1 LGHDT, CDR2 YNNKEL (reference sequence). The CDR3 covers 15 residues. CDR3 nucleotides: TGTGCCAGCAGCCAAGGACTAGCTCGGGGAGAGACCCAGTACTTC. It codes for CASSQGLARGETQYF.

The rearrangement uses TRBV15 and TRBJ1-5; D possibly corresponds to TRBD1 (6 bases). Germline V gene lookup returns CDR1 LNHNV and CDR2 YYDKDF (reference sequence). Trimming took off 0 bases at V and 4 bases at J, with 16 bases between the two ends. The CDR3 extends over 17 amino acids. CDR3 region: CATSRERRGAQNQPQHF. The CDR3, as DNA: TGTGCCACCAGCAGAGAGCGGCGGGGGGCGCAAAATCAGCCCCAGCATTTT.

The table lists this clone with a few counts. The chain has TRBV13 and TRBJ2-7, with D possibly being TRBD1 (6 bases). CDR1 and CDR2 from the germline V gene are PRHDT and FYEKMQ (reference sequence). V dropped 5 bases and J dropped 6 bases, with 23 bases sitting between them. This CDR3 comprises 16 residues. The CDR3 here is CASSTSIPGVVGEQYF. The CDR3 DNA follows: TGTGCCAGCAGCACCTCTATCCCAGGGGTAGTAGGCGAGCAGTACTTC.

The chain employs TRBV5-1 and TRBJ2-3; possible D gene TRBD2, 6 bases. Trimming removed 0 bases from V and 4 bases from J, with 12 bases in between. CDR1 and CDR2 from the germline V gene are SGHRS and YFSETQ. The CDR3 consists of 15 residues. DNA of the CDR3: TGCGCCAGCAGCTTGGCGCCGGGACTGTCAGATACGCAGTATTTT. It yields the protein CASSLAPGLSDTQYF. Full variable domain (remainder filled in from reference TRBV5-1 and TRBJ2-3): KAGVTQTPRYLIKTRGQQVTLSCSPISGHRSVSWYQQTPGQGLQFLFEYFSETQRNKGNFPGRFSGRQFSNSRSEMNVSTLELGDSALYLCASSLAPGLSDTQYFGPGTRLTVL.

This clone was observed a single time. The identical CDR3 is also encoded by other nucleotide sequences in the sample. This chain uses TRBV27 with TRBJ2-7; TRBD1 matches 11 bases. From germline, CDR1 is MNHEY and CDR2 SMNVEV (reference sequence). V lost 6 bases to trimming and J lost 4 bases; unmatched junction nucleotides: 5. The CDR3 runs to 14 residues. The CDR3 here is CASSSGTGGYEQYF. In DNA form, the CDR3 reads TGTGCCAGCAGCTCCGGGACAGGGGGTTACGAGCAGTACTTC.

DNA for the CDR3: TGTGCCAGCAGGGGCCAGGGTCAAAGCTCCTACGAGCAGTACTTC. Amino acid sequence: CASRGQGQSSYEQYF. This chain links TRBV5-4 with TRBJ2-7; weak D call: TRBD1 (5 bases). Germline V lookup: CDR1 SGHNT, CDR2 YYREEE (reference sequence). This CDR3 is 15 amino acids long. With 5 bases removed from V and 0 bases from J, the gap between germline ends came to 15 bases.

The chain has TRBV7-6 and TRBJ1-2; D perhaps matches TRBD1 (5 bases). The germline gives CDR1 SGHVS, CDR2 FNYEAQ. V was shortened by 4 bases and J by 7 bases, with 13 bases between the two germline ends. This CDR3 spans 13 amino acids. The CDR3 spells CASSYTQGGGYTF. CDR3 DNA sequence: TGTGCCAGCAGCTATACCCAGGGCGGTGGCTACACCTTC.

The V call is TRBV10-3, the J call TRBJ2-7; TRBD1 matches at 7 bases. Germline V gene sequence: CDR1 ENHRY, CDR2 SYGVKD. This CDR3 spans 14 amino acids. With V trimmed by 7 bases and J by 4 bases, 10 bases remained unmatched. The CDR3 sequence is CAITGTGDKYEQYF. Here the CDR3 DNA reads TGTGCCATCACCGGAACAGGGGATAAGTACGAGCAGTACTTC.

The gene calls are TRBV23-1 and TRBJ2-7; tentative D call: TRBD2 (5 bases). TRBV23-1 falls under the ORF class, with uncertain function. CDR3 length equals 16 residues. Deletions cut 0 bases from V and 7 bases from J, with 19 bases between. CDR3 nucleotide sequence: TGCGCCAGCAGTCAATCGATACAGCCGAGCGGTCTAGAGCAGTACTTC. Translation: CASSQSIQPSGLEQYF.

This rearrangement joins TRBV10-3 to TRBJ2-5, with TRBD1 matching 11 bases. Germline values: CDR1 ENHRY, CDR2 SYGVKD. There are 13 residues in the CDR3. V dropped 7 bases and J dropped 5; count of bases not matched to a gene: 3. CDR3 DNA sequence: TGTGCCATCAAGGACAGGGGGCAGGAGACCCAGTACTTC. Its protein is CAIKDRGQETQYF.

V usage is TRBV15 and J usage is TRBJ1-5, with D possibly being TRBD1 (5 bases). CDR1 and CDR2 (germline): LNHNV, YYDKDF (reference sequence). CDR3 length: 15 residues. Trimming left V 0 bases short and J 6 bases short, with 12 bases between. CDR3 region: CATSRDPRVGQPQHF. The CDR3 nucleotides read TGTGCCACCAGCAGAGATCCCAGGGTGGGTCAGCCCCAGCATTTT.

The chain recombines TRBV6-6 with TRBJ1-4; D gene uncertain. V was shortened by 5 bases and J by 8 bases, with 15 bases between the two germline ends. The CDR3 totals 14 residues. Germline values: CDR1 MNHNY, CDR2 SVGAGI (reference sequence). In DNA, the CDR3 is TGTGCCAGCAGTGGCCGGGAAGTATGGGAAAAACTGTTTTTT. Its translation: CASSGREVWEKLFF.

The rearrangement links TRBV4-3 to TRBJ2-7; TRBD2 might be the D (5 bases). From germline, CDR1 is LGHNA and CDR2 YSLEER. V gave up 0 bases and J gave up 1 base, with 16 bases separating them. CDR3 length: 17 residues. CDR3: CASSQEMTDLASYEQYF. In DNA form, the CDR3 reads TGCGCCAGCAGCCAAGAAATGACGGATCTAGCTTCCTACGAGCAGTACTTC.